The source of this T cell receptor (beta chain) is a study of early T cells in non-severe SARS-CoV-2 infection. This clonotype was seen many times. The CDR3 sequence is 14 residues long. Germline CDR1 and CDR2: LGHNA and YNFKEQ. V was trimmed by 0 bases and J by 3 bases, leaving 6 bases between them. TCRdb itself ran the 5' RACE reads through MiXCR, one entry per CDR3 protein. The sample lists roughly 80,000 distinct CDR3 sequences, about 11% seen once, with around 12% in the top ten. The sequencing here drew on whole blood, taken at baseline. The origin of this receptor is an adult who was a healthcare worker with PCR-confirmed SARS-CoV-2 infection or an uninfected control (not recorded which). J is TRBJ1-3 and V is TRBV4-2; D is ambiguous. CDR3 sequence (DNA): TGTGCCAGCAGCCAAGAGGTCAATGGAAACACCATATATTTT. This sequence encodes CASSQEVNGNTIYF.